Shown below are 5 T cell receptor beta chains from a single sample sequenced in a study of beta chain features in type 1 diabetes. The isolated RNA, all of it, was reverse transcribed, so expressed TCRB transcripts were what got sequenced. Produced via immunoSEQ multiplex PCR; TCRdb's table is partial and in-frame only. Seen here are 200,000 to 250,000 clones, 25% to 30% observed once, and the top ten hold about 3.9%. Sample: central memory CD4+ T cells from blood. These receptors were taken from a young man in good health.

A few counts support this clone. The V and J genes are TRBV28 and TRBJ2-3; tentative D call: TRBD1 (7 bases). CDR3 length: 16 residues. Germline loops: CDR1 MDHEN, CDR2 SYDVKM. V was clipped by 6 bases and J by 4 bases, with 20 bases between them. The CDR3 sequence is CASSAQGGAPPDTQYF. Written as DNA, the CDR3 is TGTGCCAGCAGCGCCCAGGGGGGAGCCCCCCCAGATACGCAGTATTTT.

Details on this clone: This CDR3 is also generated by other DNA sequences in the sample. The chain couples TRBV5-1 to TRBJ2-7; D is possibly TRBD1 or TRBD2 (5 bases each). CDR1 is SGHRS, CDR2 YFSETQ, per germline. This CDR3 has 14 amino acids. V lost 0 bases and J 0 bases, leaving 7 bases between the germline ends. CDR3 residues: CASSLDGASYEQYF. In DNA form, the CDR3 reads TGCGCCAGCAGCTTGGACGGGGCCTCCTACGAGCAGTACTTC.

The CDR3: CAWRRVYEQYF. CDR3 nucleotides: TGTGCCTGGCGAAGGGTCTACGAGCAGTACTTC. The V call is TRBV30, the J call TRBJ2-7; no definite D call. This CDR3 comprises 11 residues. Germline CDR1 GTSNPN, CDR2 SVGIG (reference sequence). Trimming cost V 5 bases and J 3 bases, with 8 bases left between them.

The chain couples TRBV9 to TRBJ2-2; the D is unclear. Trimming left V 2 bases short and J 7 bases short, with 3 bases between. Germline CDR1 and CDR2: SGDLS and YYNGEE. This CDR3 comprises 11 residues. The chain's CDR3 is CASSVHGELFF. The CDR3 bases are TGTGCCAGCAGCGTTCACGGGGAGCTGTTTTTT.

V usage is TRBV30 and J usage is TRBJ2-6; 10 positions agree with TRBD1. Trimming at V came to 2 bases and at J to 1 base, leaving 11 bases not matched to a gene. Germline values: CDR1 GTSNPN, CDR2 SVGIG (reference sequence). This CDR3 comprises 19 residues. The CDR3: CAWSRTGGTYFSGANVLTF. Here the CDR3 DNA reads TGTGCCTGGAGTCGGACAGGGGGTACTTATTTTTCTGGGGCCAACGTCCTGACTTTC. The variable domain in full, with the rest retrieved from reference TRBV30 and TRBJ2-6, is SQTIHQWPATLVQPVGSPLSLECTVEGTSNPNLYWYRQAAGRGLQLLFYSVGIGQISSEVPQNLSASRPQDRQFILSSKKLLLSDSGFYLCAWSRTGGTYFSGANVLTFGAGSRLTVL.